This T cell receptor (beta chain) stems from a study of blood T cell repertoires in COVID-19. Overall study context: Researchers got acute and convalescent COVID-19 samples from the United States, Italy and Spain. Sources were T cells, B-cell-depleted T cells, or PBMCs; the material itself was cDNA or gDNA.

The germline gives CDR1 LNHDA, CDR2 SQIVND (reference sequence). This CDR3 is built from 14 residues. The germline V and J ends were trimmed by 3 bases and 4 bases, with 12 bases remaining between them. How the authors handled the data: Estimated nucleated cell counts came from reference gene primer amplification. Clones were read by immunoSEQ multiplex PCR, and TCRdb kept only the in-frame ones, dropping some. D and trimming were read from the DNA, whereas the V and J calls and clone size are those reported in that table. The table records 200,000 to 300,000 clones, around four fifths of them present only once.

This sequence originates from a man aged 60 to 75 with acute or convalescent COVID-19. Sequenced sample: peripheral blood. The chain recombines TRBV19 with TRBJ2-5, with a weak D call TRBD2 (6 bases). DNA for the CDR3: TGTGCCAGTAGTATCGGAGGGCCGGTAGAGACCCAGTACTTC. It specifies CASSIGGPVETQYF.